This T cell receptor (beta chain) was identified during a study of T cell responses to AZD1222 COVID-19 vaccine. Study-wide findings and caveats: Most donors were white British and more were female, and clonal diversity was possibly underestimated. Regions 160-218 and 743-854 held dominance among vaccine-associated CD4 TCRs, which spanned spike.

Notes on this clone: Antigen specificity is unknown.

The table came from immunoSEQ multiplex PCR; TCRdb's copy has only in-frame clones and leaves some out. The sample yields 150,000 or so clones, about nine tenths seen once. CDR1 and CDR2 (germline): SGHDN, FVKESK. CDR3 length: 14 residues. V lost 1 base and J lost 4, with 10 bases in between. The sequences come from peripheral blood, collected on day 0 of AZD1222 vaccination. The gene calls are TRBV14 and TRBJ2-5; no clear D gene. This TCR was recovered from an adult in good health. CDR3 in DNA: TGTGCCAGCAGCCAAGGAAGGTTTTCAGAGACCCAGTACTTC. This gives the protein CASSQGRFSETQYF.